This T cell receptor (beta chain) was recovered during a study of beta chain features in type 1 diabetes (dated by TCRdb to 2016 to 2018). Background for the entire study: Mean age, gender distribution, total cell number and subset yield were not different between patients and healthy donors. Naive and central memory subsets were obtained from all 30 or so donors, but regulatory and stem cell-like memory subsets were isolated from only 8 patients and about 8 healthy donors. A total of roughly 100,000,000 sorted cells were examined across all samples, and the number of cells per subset was strongly correlated with RNA yield. The study compared TCRB repertoires of sorted circulating CD4+ T cell subsets between recently diagnosed type 1 diabetes patients and matched healthy donors. Broader findings and caveats from the paper: A moderate but significant shortening of TCRB CDR3 length was observed in type 1 diabetes patients in all four CD4+ subsets. Naive, central memory and regulatory TCRB repertoires appeared to be more similar among patients than among healthy donors. PCR might favor shorter templates, but patient and control samples were amplified and corrected together, so any skew would affect both groups equally. Because cDNA rather than genomic DNA was sequenced, highly expressing activated cells could have been over-represented, although no difference in activation and CD3 levels was found between groups. HLA sub-analyses involved small numbers of individuals, so any influence of HLA type on TCRB rearrangement remained unresolved. Patients with type 1 diabetes made fewer insertions and deleted more nucleotides at VDJ recombination sites, implying thymic rearrangement abnormalities.

From each donor, a single peripheral blood sample of about 100 mL on average was drawn into heparinised tubes. Naive, central memory, regulatory and stem cell-like memory CD4+ T cells were sorted on a BD FACSAria II using a panel including CD45RO, CCR7, CD25, CD127, CD95 and CD27. Purity was above 95% for every sorted population. PBMCs were isolated right away by Lymphoprep density gradient centrifugation and were stained directly, without culture. Samples were stained and sorted in pairs, with one healthy donor and one patient per experiment, so that batch effects were minimized. This clone occurred a few times. Its antigen has not been determined. Base qualities are missing; no much larger clone stands one base away. All of the isolated RNA was reverse transcribed with the High Capacity cDNA Reverse Transcription Kit, so expressed TCRB transcripts were sequenced. Deep immunoSEQ sequencing was performed on naive, central memory and regulatory T cell samples, with an average of around 3.4 million total reads per sample. Sorted cells were lysed in RLT buffer, and RNA was extracted using DNase-treated RNeasy Micro or Mini kits according to cell number. Each cell subset was processed separately to prevent cross-contamination, with patient and healthy donor samples processed together. The immunoSEQ multiplex PCR was used to amplify TCRB sequences from cDNA, generating 87-bp fragments that spanned the CDR3 region. Amplicons were sequenced on the Illumina HiSeq platform. Concerning the study's data processing: PCR bias was computationally corrected using synthetic template baselines, reads within Hamming distance 2 were collapsed, and singletons that could not be merged were discarded. Reads were aligned against IMGT to assign V, D and J genes, CDR3 length and insertions or deletions at six rearrangement sites. Within each subset, clonotype counts were normalized to sorted cell number, after which true diversity and Gini coefficients were computed with the tcR R package. Repertoire sharing was quantified using the overlap coefficient calculated on TCRB nucleotide sequences. As a proxy for the pre-selection repertoire, out-of-frame TCRB sequences from naive cells were analyzed. This is the immuneACCESS table as TCRdb keeps it, with only in-frame sequences that have V and J called. A part of the clones is gone; compared with another copy, unresolved V genes explain less than half, and the rest is unexplained. That table furnishes V, J and clone size, whereas the DNA furnished D and trimming. In all, the sample holds about 260,000 clones, and roughly 20% of those were seen once. The ten biggest clones cover roughly 0.028% of the sample.

CDR1 and CDR2 are drawn from the germline V gene: LGHNA, YSLEER. The CDR3 starts with the cysteine, ends with the phenylalanine, and has 15 residues. Just the 45-base CDR3 DNA is kept, in frame starting at base 1. The junction carries 13 bases between V and J, which are trimmed by 4 bases and 1 base respectively. This clonotype originated in a woman aged 40 to 50 with type 1 diabetes. Sequenced: naive CD4+ T cells from blood. What the cell subset or site label conveys for this sample: true naive CD4+ T cells. The V and J genes are TRBV4-3 and TRBJ1-2; the D gene assignment is ambiguous. This receptor carries the CDR3 CASSRTDEVNYGYTF. The DNA is as follows: TGCGCCAGCAGCCGTACGGATGAGGTTAACTATGGCTACACCTTC.